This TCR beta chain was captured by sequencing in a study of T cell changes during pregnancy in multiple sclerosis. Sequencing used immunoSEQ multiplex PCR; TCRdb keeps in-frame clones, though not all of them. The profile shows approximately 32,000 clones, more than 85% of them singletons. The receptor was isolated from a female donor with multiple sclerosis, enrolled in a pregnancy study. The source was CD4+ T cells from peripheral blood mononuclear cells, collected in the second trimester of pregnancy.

CDR3 residues: CASSLSGSSYEQYF. The CDR3, as DNA: TGTGCCAGCAGCTTGAGTGGCAGTTCCTACGAGCAGTACTTC. This chain joins TRBV5-6 and TRBJ2-7; D gene ambiguous. Trimming took off 1 base at V and 1 base at J, with 9 bases between the two ends. The length of the CDR3 is 14 residues. Germline loops: CDR1 SGHDT, CDR2 YYEEEE.